This T cell receptor (beta chain) was sequenced in a study of vaccination and CD4 T cells after COVID-19. Study summary: Overlapping SARS-CoV-2, HCoV-NL63, HCoV-OC43 and HCoV-229E spike peptides were used to stimulate cells. Each control culture was treated with a CEFX pool, an HIV-1 Nef pool, or no peptide.

As to time point: late sampling 161 to 241 days after vaccination in a few convalescent patients. Treatment specified: approximately nine-day PBMC culture with coronavirus spike peptide pools or control peptides (ViraFEST assay). Details on this clonotype: Its antigen is not identified.

Oncomine TCR Beta short-read sequencing was applied to DNA from cultured CD4+ T cells. DNA came from CD4+ T cells after culture. In TCRdb, the PCR reads were re-called with MiXCR into one record per CDR3 protein. This table has about 26,000 distinct CDR3 sequences, approximately 41% appearing once. The junction had 16 bases not matched to a gene; V was cut back by 2 bases and J by 10 bases. The length of the CDR3 is 17 residues. The germline V gene has CDR1 LNHNV and CDR2 YYDKDF (reference sequence). This chain connects TRBV15 to TRBJ2-2, with 7 bases that match TRBD2. This sequence was found in a human donor who had recovered from COVID-19. The sequencing here drew on CD4+ T cells from blood, cultured in vitro, taken about 7 months after SARS-CoV-2 vaccination. This CDR3 is CATSRSYRGSRGVELFF. In DNA form, the CDR3 reads TGTGCCACCAGCAGATCTTATCGGGGTTCTCGGGGGGTGGAGCTGTTTTTT.